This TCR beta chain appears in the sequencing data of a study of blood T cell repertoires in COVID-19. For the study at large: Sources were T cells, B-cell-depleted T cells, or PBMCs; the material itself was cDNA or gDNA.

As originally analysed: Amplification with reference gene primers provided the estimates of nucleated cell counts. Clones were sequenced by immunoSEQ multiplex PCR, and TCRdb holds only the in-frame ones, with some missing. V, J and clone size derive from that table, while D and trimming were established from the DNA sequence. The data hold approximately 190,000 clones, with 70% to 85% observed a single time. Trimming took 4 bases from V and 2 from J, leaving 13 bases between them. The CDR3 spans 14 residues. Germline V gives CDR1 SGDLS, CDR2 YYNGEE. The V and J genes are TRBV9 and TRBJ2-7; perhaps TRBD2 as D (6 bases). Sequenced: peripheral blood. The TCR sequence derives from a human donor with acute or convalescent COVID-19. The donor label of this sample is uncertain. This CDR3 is CASSPRLGAYEQYF. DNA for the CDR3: TGTGCCAGCAGCCCACGACTAGGGGCCTACGAGCAGTACTTC. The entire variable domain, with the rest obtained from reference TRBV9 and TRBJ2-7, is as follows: DSGVTQTPKHLITATGQRVTLRCSPRSGDLSVYWYQQSLDQGLQFLIQYYNGEERAKGNILERFSAQQFPDLHSELNLSSLELGDSALYFCASSPRLGAYEQYFGPGTRLTVT.